This note documents a single TCR beta chain sequence. These data come from a study of blood T cell repertoires in COVID-19. Germline assignment: CDR1 MDHEN and CDR2 SYDVKM. The CDR3 runs 13 residues. The ends were cut back, 3 bases at V and 4 bases at J, with 9 bases in the middle. Here immunoSEQ multiplex PCR was the method, and the copy in TCRdb shows in-frame clones only, minus some. The sample has tens of thousands of clones, roughly 85% seen once. The sequence came from a man aged 50 to 59 with active or convalescent COVID-19. The chain carries TRBV28 and TRBJ1-2, with D possibly TRBD1 on 5 matching bases. Sequences were obtained from peripheral blood. The CDR3, as DNA: TGTGCCAGCAGTTTCCAGGGTGTCTATGGCTACACCTTC. This gives the protein CASSFQGVYGYTF.